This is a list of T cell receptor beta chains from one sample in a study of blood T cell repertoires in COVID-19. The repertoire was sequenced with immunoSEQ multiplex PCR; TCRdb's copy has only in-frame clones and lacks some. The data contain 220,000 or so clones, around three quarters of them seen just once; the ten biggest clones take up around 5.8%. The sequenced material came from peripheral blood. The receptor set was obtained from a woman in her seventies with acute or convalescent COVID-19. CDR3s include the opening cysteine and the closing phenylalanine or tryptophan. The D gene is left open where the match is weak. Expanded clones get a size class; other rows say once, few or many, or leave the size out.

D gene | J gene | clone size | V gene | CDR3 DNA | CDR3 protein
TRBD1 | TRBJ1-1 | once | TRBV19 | TGTGCCAGTAGTACCCGGGACAGGCGAAACACTGAAGCTTTCTTT | CASSTRDRRNTEAFF
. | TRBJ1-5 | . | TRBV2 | TGTGCCAGCAGTGAAGGAACTGAGGCCCAGCATTTT | CASSEGTEAQHF
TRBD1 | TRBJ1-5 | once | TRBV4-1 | TGCGCCAGCAGCCAAAGACAGGGGATAGGCAATCAGCCCCAGCATTTT | CASSQRQGIGNQPQHF
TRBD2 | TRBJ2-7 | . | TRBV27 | TGTGCCAGCACGTCGGGGGAGGGGCAGTACGAGCAGTACTTC | CASTSGEGQYEQYF
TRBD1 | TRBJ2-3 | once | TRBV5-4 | TGTGCCAGCAGCTTCCCAGACAGGGGGCTAGGGGATACGCAGTATTTT | CASSFPDRGLGDTQYF
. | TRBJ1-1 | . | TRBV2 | TGTGCCAGCAGTGCGGTCGACAGGAACACTGAAGCTTTCTTT | CASSAVDRNTEAFF
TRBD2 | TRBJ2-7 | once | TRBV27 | TGTGCCAGCAGTCCCCTAATGACTAGCGGGACTGCCTACGAGCAGTACTTC | CASSPLMTSGTAYEQYF
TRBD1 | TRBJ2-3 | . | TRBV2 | TGTGCCAGCAGCCTAGACAGGGGAGATACGCAGTATTTT | CASSLDRGDTQYF
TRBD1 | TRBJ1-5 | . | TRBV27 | TGTGCCAGCAGTTTATACGGTCAGGGGGCCAATCAGCCCCAGCATTTT | CASSLYGQGANQPQHF
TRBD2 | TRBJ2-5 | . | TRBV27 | TGTGCCAGCAGTTTATACGCCGTCTCCGGGACTAGCGCCCCCCCCCAGGAAGAGACCCAGTACTTC | CASSLYAVSGTSAPPQEETQYF
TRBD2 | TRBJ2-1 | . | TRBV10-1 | TGCGCCAGCAGTGAGTCCATAGCGGGGTCCAATGAGCAGTTCTTC | CASSESIAGSNEQFF
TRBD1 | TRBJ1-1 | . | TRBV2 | TGTGCCAGCCTCAAGGGGGCAATGAACACTGAAGCTTTCTTT | CASLKGAMNTEAFF
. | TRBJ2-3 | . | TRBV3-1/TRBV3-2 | TGTGCCAGCAGCCAAGGAGCCCAGGCAGATACGCAGTATTTT | CASSQGAQADTQYF
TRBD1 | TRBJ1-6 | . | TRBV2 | TGTGCCAGCTATTCCGGGACAGGGTGGCGATCACCCCTCCACTTT | CASYSGTGWRSPLHF
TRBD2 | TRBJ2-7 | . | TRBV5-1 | TGCGCCAGCAGCTTGGGTGCGGGAGGGCCGGGCGAGCAGTACTTC | CASSLGAGGPGEQYF
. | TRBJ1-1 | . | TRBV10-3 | TGTGCCATCAGTGACCCGGACAAGAACACTGAAGCTTTCTTT | CAISDPDKNTEAFF
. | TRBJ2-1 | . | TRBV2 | TGTGCCAGCAGTGTCGGGCTAGCGAACAATGAGCAGTTCTTC | CASSVGLANNEQFF
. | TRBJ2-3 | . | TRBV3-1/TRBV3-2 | TGTGCCAGCAGCCAAGTGCAGGACTTCACAGATACGCAGTATTTT | CASSQVQDFTDTQYF
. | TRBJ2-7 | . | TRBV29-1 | TGCAGCGTTGCCGTTCTAGGGGTCTCCTACGAGCAGTACTTC | CSVAVLGVSYEQYF
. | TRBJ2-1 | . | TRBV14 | TGTGCCAGCAGCCCCGGACAGACTTTCTACAATGAGCAGTTCTTC | CASSPGQTFYNEQFF
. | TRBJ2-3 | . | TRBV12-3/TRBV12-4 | TGTGCCACAGGGGGGAGCGTAGCTACGCAGTATTTT | CATGGSVATQYF
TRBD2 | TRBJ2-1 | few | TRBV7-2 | TGTGCCAGCAACCCTAGCGGGAGATCCTACAATGAGCAGTTCTTC | CASNPSGRSYNEQFF
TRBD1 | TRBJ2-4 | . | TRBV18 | TGTGCCAGCTCACCATTGGACAGGGGGAGAGCCAAAAACATTCAGTACTTC | CASSPLDRGRAKNIQYF
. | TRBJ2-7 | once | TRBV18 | TGTGCCAGCTCACTTGGGGGCGACGAGCAGTACTTC | CASSLGGDEQYF
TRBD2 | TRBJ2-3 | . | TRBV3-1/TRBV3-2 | TGTGCCAGCAGCCAAGATCTCGTCCGCGGGAGTGGCACAGATACGCAGTATTTT | CASSQDLVRGSGTDTQYF
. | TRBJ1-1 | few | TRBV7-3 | TGTGCCAGCAGCCCCTCCGGGGGTACTGAAGCTTTCTTT | CASSPSGGTEAFF
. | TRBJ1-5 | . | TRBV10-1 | TGCGCCAGCAGAACCCACGGCAGGGAGGGCAATCAGCCCCAGCATTTT | CASRTHGREGNQPQHF
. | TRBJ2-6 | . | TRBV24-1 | TGTGCCACCAGTTACTCTGGGGCCAACGTCCTGACTTTC | CATSYSGANVLTF
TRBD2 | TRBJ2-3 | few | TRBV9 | TGTGCCAGCAGCGTAGACGGGAGGAAGAAAGATACGCAGTATTTT | CASSVDGRKKDTQYF
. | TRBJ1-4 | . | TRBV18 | TGTGCCAGCTCACCACCGGCAGGGGCGGAAAAACTGTTTTTT | CASSPPAGAEKLFF
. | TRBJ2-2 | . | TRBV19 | TGTGCCAGTAGTATACCGGGAGTCGACACCGGGGAGCTGTTTTTT | CASSIPGVDTGELFF
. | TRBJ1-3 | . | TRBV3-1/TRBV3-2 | TGTGCCAGCCACGCAGGGTATGGGACTGGAAACACCATATATTTT | CASHAGYGTGNTIYF
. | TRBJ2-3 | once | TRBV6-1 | TGTGCCAGCACCCCCCGGGTCTCTAGCACAGATACGCAGTATTTT | CASTPRVSSTDTQYF
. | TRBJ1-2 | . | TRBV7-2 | TGTGCCAGCAGCGTACGAAGGGGAAACTATGGCTACACCTTC | CASSVRRGNYGYTF
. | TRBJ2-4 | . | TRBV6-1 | TGTGCCAGCAGTGAAGCGAGGATTATGGCCAAAAACATTCAGTACTTC | CASSEARIMAKNIQYF
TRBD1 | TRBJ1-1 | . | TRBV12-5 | TGTGCTAGTGGTTTTCTAGGACAGGGCGGAGGAGGTAACACTGAAGCTTTCTTT | CASGFLGQGGGGNTEAFF
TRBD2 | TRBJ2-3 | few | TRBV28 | TGTGCCAGCAGCTTCACTAGCGGGAGTTACACAGATACGCAGTATTTT | CASSFTSGSYTDTQYF